There are many counts of the clone carrying this TCR beta chain. What it binds is unknown. The data belong to a study of molecular identifiers for immune sequencing clone quantification. Study-level information: Replicate RNA from 20,000 or 100,000 naive CD8 T cells formed five aliquots; four were sequenced. Notes on the study in general: The study reportedly detected spiked Jurkat TCR RNA from one cell among approximately 1 million naive cells.

This CDR3 region has 14 residues. Germline CDR1 is SGHDN and CDR2 is FVKESK. The V and J ends lost 2 bases and 2 bases respectively, with 10 bases between them. TCRdb re-derived calls from the PCR reads in MiXCR, one entry per CDR3 protein. The sample lists about 500,000 distinct CDR3 sequences, about 25% occurring once. The rearrangement uses TRBV14 and TRBJ2-7, with D maybe TRBD1 (6 bases). The sequence derives from a human donor in good health. Some libraries in this study had Jurkat cell RNA spiked in. The sequencing sample was made of naive CD8+ T cells from blood, with Jurkat cell RNA spiked in. Noted subset: FACS-sorted CD8+CD4-CCR7+CD45RA+ naive T cells. The CDR3 bases are TGTGCCAGCAGCCAAACCGGGACAACCTACGAGCAGTACTTC. Protein product: CASSQTGTTYEQYF.